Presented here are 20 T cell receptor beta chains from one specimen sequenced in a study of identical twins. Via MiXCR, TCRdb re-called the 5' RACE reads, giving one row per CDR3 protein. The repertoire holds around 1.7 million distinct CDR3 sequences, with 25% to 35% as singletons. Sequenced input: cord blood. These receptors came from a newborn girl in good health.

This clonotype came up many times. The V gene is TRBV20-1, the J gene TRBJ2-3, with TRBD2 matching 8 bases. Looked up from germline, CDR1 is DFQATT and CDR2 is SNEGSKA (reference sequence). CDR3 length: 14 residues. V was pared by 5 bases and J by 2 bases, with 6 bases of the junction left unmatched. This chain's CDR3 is CSAGLAGVTDTQYF. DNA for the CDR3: TGCAGTGCTGGGCTAGCGGGCGTCACAGATACGCAGTATTTT.

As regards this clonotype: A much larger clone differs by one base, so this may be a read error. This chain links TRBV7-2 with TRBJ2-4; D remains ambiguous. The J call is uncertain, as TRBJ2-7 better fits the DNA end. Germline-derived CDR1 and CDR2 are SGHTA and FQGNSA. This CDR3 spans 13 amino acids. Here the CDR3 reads CASSLERTCEQYF. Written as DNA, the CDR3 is TGTGCCAGCAGCTTAGAACGGACCTGCGAGCAGTACTTC.

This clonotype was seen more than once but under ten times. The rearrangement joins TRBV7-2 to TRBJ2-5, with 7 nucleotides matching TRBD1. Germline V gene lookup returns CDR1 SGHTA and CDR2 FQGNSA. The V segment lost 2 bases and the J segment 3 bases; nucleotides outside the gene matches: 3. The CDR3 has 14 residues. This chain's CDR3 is CASSLQGEKETQYF. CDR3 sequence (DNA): TGTGCCAGCAGCTTACAGGGGGAGAAAGAGACCCAGTACTTC.

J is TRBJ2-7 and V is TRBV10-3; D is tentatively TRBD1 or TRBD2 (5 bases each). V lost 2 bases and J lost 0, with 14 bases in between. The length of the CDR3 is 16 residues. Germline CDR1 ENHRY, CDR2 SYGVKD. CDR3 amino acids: CAISEGRDRGSYEQYF. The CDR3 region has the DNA TGTGCCATCAGTGAGGGCAGGGATCGGGGCTCCTACGAGCAGTACTTC.

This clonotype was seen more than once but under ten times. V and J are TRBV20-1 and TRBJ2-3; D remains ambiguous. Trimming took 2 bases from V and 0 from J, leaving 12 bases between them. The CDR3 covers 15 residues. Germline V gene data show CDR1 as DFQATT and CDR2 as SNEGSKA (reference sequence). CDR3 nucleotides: TGCAGTGCTAGACATCCGGACGACAGCACAGATACGCAGTATTTT. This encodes CSARHPDDSTDTQYF.

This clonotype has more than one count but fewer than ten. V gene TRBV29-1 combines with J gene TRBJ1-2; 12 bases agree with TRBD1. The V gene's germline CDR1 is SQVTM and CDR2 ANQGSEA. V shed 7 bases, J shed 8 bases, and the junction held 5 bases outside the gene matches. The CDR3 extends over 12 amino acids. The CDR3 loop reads CSAGQGARGYTF. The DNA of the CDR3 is TGCAGCGCGGGACAGGGGGCTCGAGGCTACACCTTC.

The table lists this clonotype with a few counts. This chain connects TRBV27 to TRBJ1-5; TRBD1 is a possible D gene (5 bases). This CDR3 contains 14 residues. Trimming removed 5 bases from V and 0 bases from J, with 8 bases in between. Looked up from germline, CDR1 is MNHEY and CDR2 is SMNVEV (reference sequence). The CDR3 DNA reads TGTGCCAGCAGTAACAGGCTTAGCAATCAGCCCCAGCATTTT. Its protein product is CASSNRLSNQPQHF.

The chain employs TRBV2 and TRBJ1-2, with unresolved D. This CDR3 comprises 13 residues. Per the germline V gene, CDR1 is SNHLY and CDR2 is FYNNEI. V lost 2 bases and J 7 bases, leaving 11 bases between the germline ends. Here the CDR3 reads CASSEMWTVGYTF. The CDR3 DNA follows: TGTGCCAGCAGTGAAATGTGGACCGTTGGCTACACCTTC.

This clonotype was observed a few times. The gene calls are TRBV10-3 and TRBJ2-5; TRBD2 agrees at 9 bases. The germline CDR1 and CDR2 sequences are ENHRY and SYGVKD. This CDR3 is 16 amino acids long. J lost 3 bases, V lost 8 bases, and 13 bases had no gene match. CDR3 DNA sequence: TGTGCCATCGGCCGTTGGGCGGGAGGGCCGGAAGAGACCCAGTACTTC. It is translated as CAIGRWAGGPEETQYF.

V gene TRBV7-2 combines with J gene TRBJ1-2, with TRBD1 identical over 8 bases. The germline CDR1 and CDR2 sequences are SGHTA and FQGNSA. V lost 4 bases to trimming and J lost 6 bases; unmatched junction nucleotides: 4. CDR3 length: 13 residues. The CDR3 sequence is CASSWTGWDGYTF. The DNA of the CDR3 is TGTGCCAGCAGCTGGACAGGGTGGGATGGCTACACCTTC.

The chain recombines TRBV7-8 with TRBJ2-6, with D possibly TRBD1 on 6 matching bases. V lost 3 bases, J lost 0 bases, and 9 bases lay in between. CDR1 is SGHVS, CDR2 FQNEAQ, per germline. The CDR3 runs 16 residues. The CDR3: CASSFRTDSGANVLTF. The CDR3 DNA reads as TGTGCCAGCAGCTTTCGGACAGACTCTGGGGCCAACGTCCTGACTTTC.

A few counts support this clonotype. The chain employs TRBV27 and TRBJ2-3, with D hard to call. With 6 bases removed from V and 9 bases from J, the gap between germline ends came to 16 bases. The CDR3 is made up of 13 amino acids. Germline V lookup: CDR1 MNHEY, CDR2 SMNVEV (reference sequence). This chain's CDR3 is CASSVPRSLTQYF. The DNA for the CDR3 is TGTGCCAGCAGCGTACCACGGAGTTTGACGCAGTATTTT.

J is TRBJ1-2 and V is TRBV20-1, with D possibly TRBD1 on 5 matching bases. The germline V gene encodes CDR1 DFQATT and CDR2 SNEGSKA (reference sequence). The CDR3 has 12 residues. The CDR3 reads CRGPGPLGGYTF. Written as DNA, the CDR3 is TGCAGAGGACCGGGACCCCTCGGGGGCTACACCTTC.

The CDR3 coding sequence is TGCGCCAGCAGACCCACCCCACTAGCGGGGCACACAGATACGCAGTATTTT. It yields the protein CASRPTPLAGHTDTQYF. V is TRBV5-1 and J is TRBJ2-3; TRBD2 agrees at 10 bases. The CDR3 is made up of 17 amino acids. Germline CDR1 and CDR2: SGHRS and YFSETQ. V was clipped by 5 bases and J by 2 bases; unmatched bases: 11.

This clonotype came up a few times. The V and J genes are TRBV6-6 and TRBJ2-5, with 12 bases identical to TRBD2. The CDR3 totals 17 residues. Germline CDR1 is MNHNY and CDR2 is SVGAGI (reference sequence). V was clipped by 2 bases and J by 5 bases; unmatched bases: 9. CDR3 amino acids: CASSYASTSGGSETQYF. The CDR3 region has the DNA TGTGCCAGCAGTTACGCGTCGACTAGCGGGGGAAGTGAGACCCAGTACTTC.

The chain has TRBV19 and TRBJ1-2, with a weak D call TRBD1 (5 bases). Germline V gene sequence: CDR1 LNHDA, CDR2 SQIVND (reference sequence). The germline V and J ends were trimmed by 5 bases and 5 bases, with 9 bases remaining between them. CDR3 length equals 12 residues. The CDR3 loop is CASSPTEYGYTF. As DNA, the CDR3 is TGTGCCAGTAGTCCGACAGAGTATGGCTACACCTTC.

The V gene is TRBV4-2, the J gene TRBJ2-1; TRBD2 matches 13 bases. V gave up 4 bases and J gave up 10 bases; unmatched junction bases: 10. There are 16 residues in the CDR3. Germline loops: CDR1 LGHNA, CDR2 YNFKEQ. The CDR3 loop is CASSPYTSGGGYEQFF. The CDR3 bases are TGTGCCAGCAGCCCCTACACTAGCGGGGGGGGCTACGAGCAGTTCTTC.

The CDR3 bases are TGTGCCAGCAGCGTAGGACCAACTAGCGGCACAGATACGCAGTATTTT. Encoded protein: CASSVGPTSGTDTQYF. The chain uses TRBV9 and TRBJ2-3; 7 bases are a match to TRBD2. Trimming removed 0 bases from V and 1 base from J; junction bases left unmatched: 5. CDR3 length: 16 amino acids. CDR1 and CDR2 (germline): SGDLS, YYNGEE.

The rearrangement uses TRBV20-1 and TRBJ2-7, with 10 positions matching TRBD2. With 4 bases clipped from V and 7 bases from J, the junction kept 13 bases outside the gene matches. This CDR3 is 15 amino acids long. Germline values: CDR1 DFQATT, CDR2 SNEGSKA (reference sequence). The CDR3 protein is CSAKPGTSERGEQYF. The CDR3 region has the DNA TGCAGTGCTAAGCCCGGGACTAGCGAGCGTGGGGAGCAGTACTTC.

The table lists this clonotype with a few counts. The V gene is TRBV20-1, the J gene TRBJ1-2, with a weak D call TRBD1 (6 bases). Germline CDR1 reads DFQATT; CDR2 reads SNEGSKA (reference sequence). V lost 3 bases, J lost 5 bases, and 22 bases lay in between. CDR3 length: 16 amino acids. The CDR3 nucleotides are TGCAGTGCTAGCCCGGCGGCGGGGAAAAGGGGGTATGGCTACACCTTC. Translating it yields CSASPAAGKRGYGYTF.